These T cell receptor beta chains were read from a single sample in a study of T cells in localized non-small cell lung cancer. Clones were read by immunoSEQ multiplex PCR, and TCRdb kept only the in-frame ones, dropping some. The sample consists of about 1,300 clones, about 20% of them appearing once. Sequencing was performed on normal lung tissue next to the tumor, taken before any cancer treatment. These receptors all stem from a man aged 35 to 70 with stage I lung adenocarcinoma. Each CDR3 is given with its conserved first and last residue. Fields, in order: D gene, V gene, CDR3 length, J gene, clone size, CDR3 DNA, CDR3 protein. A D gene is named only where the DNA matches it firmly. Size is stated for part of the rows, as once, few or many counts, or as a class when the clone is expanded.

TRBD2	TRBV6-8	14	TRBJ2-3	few	TGTGCCAGCAGCGAGCGGGAAAGCACAGATACGCAGTATTTT	CASSERESTDTQYF
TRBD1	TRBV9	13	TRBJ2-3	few	TGTGCCACGGGACAGGGCGACACAGATACGCAGTATTTT	CATGQGDTDTQYF
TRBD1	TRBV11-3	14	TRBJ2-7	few	TGTGCCAGCACCTTACAGGGGGGCTCCTACGAGCAGTACTTC	CASTLQGGSYEQYF
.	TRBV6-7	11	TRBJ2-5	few	TGTGCCAGCACCCGAGACCATTCCCAGTACTTC	CASTRDHSQYF
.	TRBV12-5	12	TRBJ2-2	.	TGTGCTAGTGGTCGGGGGACCGGGGAGCTGTTTTTT	CASGRGTGELFF
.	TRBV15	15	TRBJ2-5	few	TGTGCCACCAGCAGAACGCTAGCGTCAGGAGAGACCCAGTACTTC	CATSRTLASGETQYF
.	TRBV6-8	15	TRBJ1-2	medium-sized	TGTGCCAGCAGTTTCCTATCGGACAGCCGCTATGGCTACACCTTC	CASSFLSDSRYGYTF
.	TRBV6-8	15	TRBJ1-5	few	TGTGCCAGCAGTTATATCGGGGCAGGTCAAGGGGCCCAGCATTTT	CASSYIGAGQGAQHF
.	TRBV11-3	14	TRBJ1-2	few	TGTGCCAGCAGCGCCTCGTGGGGCGCGGGCGGCTACACCTTC	CASSASWGAGGYTF
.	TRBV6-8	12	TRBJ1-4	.	TGTGCCAGCAGTCACTCAGACGGTCTAGCGTTTTTT	CASSHSDGLAFF
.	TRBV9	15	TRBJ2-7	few	TGTGCCAGCAGTGAATCACCAGGGAGCTCCTACGAGCAGTACTTC	CASSESPGSSYEQYF
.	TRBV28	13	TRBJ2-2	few	TGTGCCAGCAGTTTACGGGGGACCGGGGAGCTGTTTTTT	CASSLRGTGELFF
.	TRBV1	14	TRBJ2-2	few	TGCGCCAGCAGCCAAACCATGCAGTCCTGGGAGCTGTTTTTT	CASSQTMQSWELFF
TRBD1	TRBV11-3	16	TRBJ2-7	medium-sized	TGTGCCAGCAGCTCCCTATGGGACAGGGGATCCTACGAGCAGTACTTC	CASSSLWDRGSYEQYF
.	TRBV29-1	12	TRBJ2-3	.	TGCAGCGTTGATTTCTGGGACGATACGCAGTATTTT	CSVDFWDDTQYF
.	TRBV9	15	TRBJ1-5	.	TGTGCCAGCAGCTCGGGCGGAGGAGGCAATCAGCCCCAGCATTTT	CASSSGGGGNQPQHF
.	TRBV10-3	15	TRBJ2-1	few	TGTGCCATCAGTGAGGGGAGGCCCTATAACAATGAGCAGTTCTTC	CAISEGRPYNNEQFF
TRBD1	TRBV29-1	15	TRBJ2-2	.	TGCAGCGTTGCCAACAGGGGTCAGAACACCGGGGAGCTGTTTTTT	CSVANRGQNTGELFF
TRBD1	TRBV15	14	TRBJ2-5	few	TGTGCCACCAGCAGAGGCGGGACAGGGATTGCCCAGTACTTC	CATSRGGTGIAQYF
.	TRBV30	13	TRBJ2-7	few	TGTGCCTGGAGTGTCGCCAGGGCCTACGAGCAGTACTTC	CAWSVARAYEQYF
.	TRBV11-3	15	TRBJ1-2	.	TGTGCCAGCAGCGTGCACGGGAGAGCCGCTTATGGCTACACCTTC	CASSVHGRAAYGYTF
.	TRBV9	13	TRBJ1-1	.	TGTGCCAGCAGCCCGATGACTAACACTGAAGCTTTCTTT	CASSPMTNTEAFF
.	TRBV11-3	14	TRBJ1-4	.	TGTGCCAGCAGCTTATGGTACGGCGATGAAAAACTGTTTTTT	CASSLWYGDEKLFF
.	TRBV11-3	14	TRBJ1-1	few	TGTGCCAGCACACCCTCCGGGGGCCGGACTGAAGCTTTCTTT	CASTPSGGRTEAFF
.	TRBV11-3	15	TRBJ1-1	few	TGTGCCAGCAGCTTCCGACACGGGGGAGGCACTGAAGCTTTCTTT	CASSFRHGGGTEAFF
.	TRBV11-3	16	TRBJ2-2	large	TGTGCCAGCAGCTCTAGCGACTCGGCGAACACCGGGGAGCTGTTTTTT	CASSSSDSANTGELFF
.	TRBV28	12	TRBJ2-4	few	TGTGCCAGCAGTGGGCAGGGAACCATTCAGTACTTC	CASSGQGTIQYF
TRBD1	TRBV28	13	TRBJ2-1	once	TGTGCCAGCAGAAGGACAGGGTTCAATGAGCAGTTCTTC	CASRRTGFNEQFF
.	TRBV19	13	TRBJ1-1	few	TGTGCCAGTAGTACTCACAGGTCGGCCCCAGCTTTCTTT	CASSTHRSAPAFF
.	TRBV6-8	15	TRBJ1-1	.	TGTGCCAGCAGTCCTACAACAGGGAAGTGGACTGAAGCTTTCTTT	CASSPTTGKWTEAFF
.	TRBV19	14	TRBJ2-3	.	TGTGCCAGTAGTAGTAGGCCCAGCACAGATACGCAGTATTTT	CASSSRPSTDTQYF
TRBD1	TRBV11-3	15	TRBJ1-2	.	TGTGCCAGCAGCTTAGAGCCAGGGGGCGCGAACGGCTACACCTTC	CASSLEPGGANGYTF
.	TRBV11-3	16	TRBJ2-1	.	TGTGCCAGCAGCTTGAGGAAAGACGCCTCCTACAATGAGCAGTTCTTC	CASSLRKDASYNEQFF
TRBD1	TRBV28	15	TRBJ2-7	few	TGTGCCAGCACTCCGCGGAACAGGGGTTCCTACGAGCAGTACTTC	CASTPRNRGSYEQYF
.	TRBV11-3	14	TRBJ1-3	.	TGTGCCAGCAGCTTGGGGTTCTCTGGAAACACCATATATTTT	CASSLGFSGNTIYF
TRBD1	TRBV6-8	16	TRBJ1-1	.	TGTGCCAGCAACCTAAGGGGGCAGGGACAAAACACTGAAGCTTTCTTT	CASNLRGQGQNTEAFF
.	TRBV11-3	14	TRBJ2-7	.	TGTGCCAGCAGCTTAGAGTGGGCAGCCTACGAGCAGTACTTC	CASSLEWAAYEQYF
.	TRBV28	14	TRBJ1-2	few	TGTGCCAGCAGATCCGTGGTGAGTGGCTATGGCTACACCTTC	CASRSVVSGYGYTF
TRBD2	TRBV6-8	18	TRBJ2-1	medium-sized	TGTGCCAGCAGCCTACACCCGACTAGCGGAAGTACCCTAAATGAGCAGTTCTTC	CASSLHPTSGSTLNEQFF
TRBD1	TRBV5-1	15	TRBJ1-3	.	TGCGCCAGCAGCGTCGACAGGGCTATTGGAAACACCATATATTTT	CASSVDRAIGNTIYF
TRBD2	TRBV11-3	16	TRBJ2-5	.	TGTGCCAGCAGCACAGGGACTAGCGGGTTCCAAGAGACCCAGTACTTC	CASSTGTSGFQETQYF
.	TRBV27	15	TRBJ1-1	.	TGTGCCAGCAGTTTTCGGCCACTTCCCCCGAGAGGAGCTTTCTTT	CASSFRPLPPRGAFF
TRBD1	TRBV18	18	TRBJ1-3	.	TGTGCCAGCTCACCACGATGGCGACAGGGGTCGGGCGGAAACACCATATATTTT	CASSPRWRQGSGGNTIYF
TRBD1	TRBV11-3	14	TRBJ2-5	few	TGTGCCAGCAGCTCTTCGACAGGGCAAGAGACCCAGTACTTC	CASSSSTGQETQYF
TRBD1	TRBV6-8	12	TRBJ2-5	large	TGTGCCAGCAATGGACAGGGAGGGACCCAGTACTTC	CASNGQGGTQYF
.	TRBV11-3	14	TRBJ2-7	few	TGTGCCAGCAGCTTAGGAGCGGCAGATCGGGAGCAGTACTTC	CASSLGAADREQYF
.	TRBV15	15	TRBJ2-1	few	TGTGCCACCAGCATCCGTGGTTATGGGCACAATGAGCAGTTCTTC	CATSIRGYGHNEQFF
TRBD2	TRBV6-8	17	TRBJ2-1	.	TGTGCCATCAGTGGACTAGCGGGGTTCCGGGTCTACAATGAGCAGTTCTTC	CAISGLAGFRVYNEQFF
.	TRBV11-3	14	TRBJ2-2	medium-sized	TGTGCCAGCAGCTTGACCGGGGACACCGGGGAGCTGTTTTTT	CASSLTGDTGELFF